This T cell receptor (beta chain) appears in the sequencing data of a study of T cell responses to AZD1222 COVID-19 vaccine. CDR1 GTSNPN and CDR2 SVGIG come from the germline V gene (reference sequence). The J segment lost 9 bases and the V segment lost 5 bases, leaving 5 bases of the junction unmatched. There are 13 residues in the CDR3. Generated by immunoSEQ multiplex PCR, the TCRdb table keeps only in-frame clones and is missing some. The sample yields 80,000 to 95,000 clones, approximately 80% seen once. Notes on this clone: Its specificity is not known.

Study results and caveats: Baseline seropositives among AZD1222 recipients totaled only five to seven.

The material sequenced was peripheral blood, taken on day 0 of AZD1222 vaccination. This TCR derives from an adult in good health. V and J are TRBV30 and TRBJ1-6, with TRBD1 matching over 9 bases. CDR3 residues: CAWGGQGTSPLHF. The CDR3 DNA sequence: TGTGCCTGGGGGGGACAGGGAACTTCACCCCTCCACTTT.